This paragraph covers one T cell receptor beta chain sequence. This CDR3 contains 15 residues. V lost 9 bases to trimming and J lost 0 bases, with 15 bases between them. These data originate in a study of blood T cell repertoires in COVID-19. Overall study: Samples came from the United States, Italy and Spain, spanning acute and convalescent COVID-19. T cells, B-cell-depleted T cells, or PBMCs provided the cDNA or gDNA that served as material.

Clones were read by immunoSEQ multiplex PCR, and TCRdb kept only the in-frame ones, dropping some. The repertoire consists of about 210,000 clones, with roughly 84% occurring once and the leading ten covering roughly a tenth. The sample comprised peripheral blood. The rearrangement links TRBV23-1 to TRBJ1-3, with no clear D. TRBV23-1 counts as an open reading frame of uncertain function. This sequence originates from a woman of 80 years or more with COVID-19, enrolled during active disease. CDR3: CASPSDSGSGNTIYF. The CDR3 bases are TGCGCCAGTCCCTCGGACTCCGGCTCTGGAAACACCATATATTTT.